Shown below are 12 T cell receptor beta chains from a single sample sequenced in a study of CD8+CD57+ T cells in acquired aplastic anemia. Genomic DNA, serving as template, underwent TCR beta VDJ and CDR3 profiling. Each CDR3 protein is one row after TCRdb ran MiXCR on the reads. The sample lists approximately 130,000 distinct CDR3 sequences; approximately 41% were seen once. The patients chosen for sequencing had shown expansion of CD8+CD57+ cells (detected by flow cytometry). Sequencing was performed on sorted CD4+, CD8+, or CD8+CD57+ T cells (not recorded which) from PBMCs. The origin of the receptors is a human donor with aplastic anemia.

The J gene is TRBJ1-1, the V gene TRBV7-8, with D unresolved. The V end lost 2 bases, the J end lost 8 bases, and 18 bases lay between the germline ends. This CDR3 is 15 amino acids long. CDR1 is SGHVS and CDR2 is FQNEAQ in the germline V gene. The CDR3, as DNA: TGTGCCAGCAGCTTACTGTCCGGGCCGAACAAAGAAGCTTTCTTT. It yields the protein CASSLLSGPNKEAFF. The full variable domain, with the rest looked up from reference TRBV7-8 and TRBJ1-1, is GAGVSQSPRYKVAKRGQDVALRCDPISGHVSLFWYQQALGQGPEFLTYFQNEAQLDKSGLPSDRFFAERPEGSVSTLKIQRTQQEDSAVYLCASSLLSGPNKEAFFGQGTRLTVV.

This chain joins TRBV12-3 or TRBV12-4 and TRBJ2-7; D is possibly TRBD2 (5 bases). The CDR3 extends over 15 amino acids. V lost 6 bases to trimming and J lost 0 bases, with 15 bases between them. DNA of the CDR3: TGTGCCAGCAGCTCTTCGGACGGACTCTCCTACGAGCAGTACTTC. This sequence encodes CASSSSDGLSYEQYF.

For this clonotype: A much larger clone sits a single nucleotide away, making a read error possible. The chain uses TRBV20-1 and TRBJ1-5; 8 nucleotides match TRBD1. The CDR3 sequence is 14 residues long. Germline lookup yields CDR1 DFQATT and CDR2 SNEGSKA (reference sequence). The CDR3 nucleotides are TGCGGTGCTGGAAAGGACAGGGACTCTCAGCCCCAGCATTTT. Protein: CGAGKDRDSQPQHF.

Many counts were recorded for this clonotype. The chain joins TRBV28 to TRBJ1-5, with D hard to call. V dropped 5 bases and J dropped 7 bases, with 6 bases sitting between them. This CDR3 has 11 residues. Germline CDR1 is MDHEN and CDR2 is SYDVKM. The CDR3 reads CASSLGQPQHF. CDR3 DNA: TGTGCCAGCAGTCTTGGGCAGCCCCAGCATTTT.

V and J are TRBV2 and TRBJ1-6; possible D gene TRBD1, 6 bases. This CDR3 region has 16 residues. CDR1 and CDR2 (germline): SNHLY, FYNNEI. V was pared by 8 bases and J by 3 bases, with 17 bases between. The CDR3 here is CASLFYRALYNSPLHF. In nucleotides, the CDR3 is TGTGCCAGCTTGTTCTACAGGGCCCTCTATAATTCACCCCTCCACTTT.

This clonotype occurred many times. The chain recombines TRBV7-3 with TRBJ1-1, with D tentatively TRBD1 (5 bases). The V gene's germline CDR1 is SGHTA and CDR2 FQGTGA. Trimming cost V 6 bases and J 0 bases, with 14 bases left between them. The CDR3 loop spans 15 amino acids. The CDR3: CASSKEPGMNTEAFF. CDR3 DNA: TGTGCCAGCAGTAAAGAGCCAGGGATGAACACTGAAGCTTTCTTT.

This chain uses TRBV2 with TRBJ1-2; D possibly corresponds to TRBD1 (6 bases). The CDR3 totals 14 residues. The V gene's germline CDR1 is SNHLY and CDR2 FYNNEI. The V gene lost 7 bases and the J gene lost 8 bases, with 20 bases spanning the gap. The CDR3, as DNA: TGTGCCAGCACCCTAAACCTCCCAGGGGAGGGCTACACCTTC. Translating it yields CASTLNLPGEGYTF.

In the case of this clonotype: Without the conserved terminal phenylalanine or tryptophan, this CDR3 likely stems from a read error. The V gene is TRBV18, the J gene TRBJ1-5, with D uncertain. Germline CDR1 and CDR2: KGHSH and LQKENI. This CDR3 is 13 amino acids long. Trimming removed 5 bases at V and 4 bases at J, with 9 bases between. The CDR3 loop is CASSATRNQPQHS. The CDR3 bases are TGTGCCAGCTCAGCGACCCGGAATCAGCCCCAGCATTCT.

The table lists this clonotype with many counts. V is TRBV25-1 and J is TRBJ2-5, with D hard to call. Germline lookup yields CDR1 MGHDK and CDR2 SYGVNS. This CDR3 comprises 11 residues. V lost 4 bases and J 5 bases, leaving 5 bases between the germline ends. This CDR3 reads CASSVWETQYF. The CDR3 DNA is TGTGCCAGCAGTGTTTGGGAGACCCAGTACTTC.

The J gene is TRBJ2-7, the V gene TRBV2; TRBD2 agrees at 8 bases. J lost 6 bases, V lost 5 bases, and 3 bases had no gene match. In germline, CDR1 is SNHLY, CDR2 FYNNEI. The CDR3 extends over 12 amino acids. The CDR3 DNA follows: TGTGCCAGCAGTCTCGGGGGGGGCGAGCAGTACGTC. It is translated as CASSLGGGEQYV.

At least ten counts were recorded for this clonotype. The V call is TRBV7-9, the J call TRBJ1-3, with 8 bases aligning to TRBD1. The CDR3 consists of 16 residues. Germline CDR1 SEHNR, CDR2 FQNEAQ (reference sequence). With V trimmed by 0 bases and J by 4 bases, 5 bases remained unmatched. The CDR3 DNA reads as TGTGCCAGCAGCTTAGCGACAGGGGATAGAGGAAACACCATATATTTT. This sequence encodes CASSLATGDRGNTIYF.

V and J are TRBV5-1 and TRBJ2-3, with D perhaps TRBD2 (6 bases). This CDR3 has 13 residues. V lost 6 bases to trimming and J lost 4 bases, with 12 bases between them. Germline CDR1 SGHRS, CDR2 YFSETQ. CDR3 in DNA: TGCGCCAGCAACCCCAGGAGGGCAGATACGCAGTATTTT. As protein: CASNPRRADTQYF. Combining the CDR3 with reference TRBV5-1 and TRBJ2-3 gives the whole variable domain KAGVTQTPRYLIKTRGQQVTLSCSPISGHRSVSWYQQTPGQGLQFLFEYFSETQRNKGNFPGRFSGRQFSNSRSEMNVSTLELGDSALYLCASNPRRADTQYFGPGTRLTVL.